This T cell receptor beta chain was retrieved from a study of immune evolution from preneoplasia to lung adenocarcinoma. Study results and caveats: Top clone frequencies peaked in normal lung, apparently declining through invasive adenocarcinoma.

In this sample, this clone turned up once. Its antigen is as yet unknown. Nucleic acids came from premalignant or tumor cells enriched by macro-dissection. The assay was immunoSEQ multiplex PCR, and TCRdb's table has in-frame clones only and misses some. The table lists under 45,000 clones, over 75% of them singletons. This CDR3 is built from 12 residues. Trimming removed 7 bases at V and 5 bases at J, with 9 bases between. The V gene's germline CDR1 is MNHEY and CDR2 SVGAGI. This clonotype originated in a person aged 60 to 70 with lung adenocarcinoma. Sequences were obtained from FFPE invasive lung adenocarcinoma tissue. This chain uses TRBV6-5 with TRBJ2-1, with unresolved D. The CDR3 bases are TGTGCCAGCACTCATATCGACAATGAGCAGTTCTTC. As protein: CASTHIDNEQFF.